This T cell receptor beta chain was found in a study of blood T cell repertoires in COVID-19. Study summary: Samples taken during acute and convalescent COVID-19 were collected in the United States, Italy and Spain.

Donors in Cohort 3 counted as recovered after two negative PCRs, clearance, or symptom resolution. V lost 3 bases to trimming and J lost 3 bases; unmatched junction nucleotides: 5. The CDR3 runs to 16 residues. The germline gives CDR1 LNHDA, CDR2 SQIVND (reference sequence). Profiled with immunoSEQ multiplex PCR; TCRdb holds only in-frame clones, not every one. Altogether around 200,000 clones are present, 88% being singletons, with the ten largest covering roughly 2.7%. This clonotype originated in a woman aged 25 to 39 who had recovered from COVID-19. Sequenced: PBMCs or T cells enriched from blood (not recorded which). This chain connects TRBV19 to TRBJ2-1; 10 bases agree with TRBD2. CDR3 in DNA: TGTGCCAGTAGTATTGCTAGCGGGGGATTCTACAATGAGCAGTTCTTC. Encoded protein: CASSIASGGFYNEQFF.